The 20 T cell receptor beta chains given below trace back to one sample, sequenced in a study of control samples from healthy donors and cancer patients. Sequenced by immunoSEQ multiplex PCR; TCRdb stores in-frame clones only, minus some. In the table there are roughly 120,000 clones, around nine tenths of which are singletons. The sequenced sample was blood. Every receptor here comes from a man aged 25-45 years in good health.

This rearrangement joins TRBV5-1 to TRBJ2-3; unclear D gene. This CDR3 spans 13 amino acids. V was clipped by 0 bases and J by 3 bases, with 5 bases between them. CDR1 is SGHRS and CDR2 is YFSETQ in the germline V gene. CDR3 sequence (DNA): TGCGCCAGCAGCTTGGCCGGGACAGATACGCAGTATTTT. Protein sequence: CASSLAGTDTQYF.

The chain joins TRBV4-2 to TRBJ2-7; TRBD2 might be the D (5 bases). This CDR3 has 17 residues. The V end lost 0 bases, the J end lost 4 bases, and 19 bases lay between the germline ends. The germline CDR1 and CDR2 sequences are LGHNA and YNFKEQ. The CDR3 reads CASSQDRGAHREYEQYF. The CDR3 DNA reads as TGTGCCAGCAGCCAAGATCGAGGTGCCCACCGGGAATACGAGCAGTACTTC.

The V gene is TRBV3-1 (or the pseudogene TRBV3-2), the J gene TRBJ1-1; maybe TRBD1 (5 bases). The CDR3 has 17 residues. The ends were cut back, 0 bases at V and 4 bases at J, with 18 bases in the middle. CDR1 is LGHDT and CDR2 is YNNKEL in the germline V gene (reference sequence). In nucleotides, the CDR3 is TGTGCCAGCAGCCAAGAACCTTGGCACGGTGGGGGCACTGAAGCTTTCTTT. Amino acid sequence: CASSQEPWHGGGTEAFF.

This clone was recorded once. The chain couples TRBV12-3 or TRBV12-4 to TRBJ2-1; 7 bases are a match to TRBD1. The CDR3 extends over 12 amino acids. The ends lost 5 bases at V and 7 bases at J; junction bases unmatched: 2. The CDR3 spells CASSEQGNEQFF. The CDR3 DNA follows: TGTGCCAGCAGTGAACAGGGGAATGAGCAGTTCTTC.

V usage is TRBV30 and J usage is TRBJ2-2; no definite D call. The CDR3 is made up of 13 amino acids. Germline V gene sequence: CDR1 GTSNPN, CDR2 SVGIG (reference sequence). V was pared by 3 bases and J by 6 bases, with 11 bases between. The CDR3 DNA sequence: TGTGCCTGGAGGTCTTTAGGCCCCGGGGAGCTGTTTTTT. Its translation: CAWRSLGPGELFF.

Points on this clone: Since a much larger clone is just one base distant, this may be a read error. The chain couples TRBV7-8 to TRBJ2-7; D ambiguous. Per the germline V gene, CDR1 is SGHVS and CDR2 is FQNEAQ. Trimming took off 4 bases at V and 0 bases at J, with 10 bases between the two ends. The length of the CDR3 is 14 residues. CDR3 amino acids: CASSSPGTSYEQYF. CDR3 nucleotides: TGTGCCAGCAGCTCGCCAGGCACCTCCTACGAGCAGTACTTC. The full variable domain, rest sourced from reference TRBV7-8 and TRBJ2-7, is GAGVSQSPRYKVAKRGQDVALRCDPISGHVSLFWYQQALGQGPEFLTYFQNEAQLDKSGLPSDRFFAERPEGSVSTLKIQRTQQEDSAVYLCASSSPGTSYEQYFGPGTRLTVT.

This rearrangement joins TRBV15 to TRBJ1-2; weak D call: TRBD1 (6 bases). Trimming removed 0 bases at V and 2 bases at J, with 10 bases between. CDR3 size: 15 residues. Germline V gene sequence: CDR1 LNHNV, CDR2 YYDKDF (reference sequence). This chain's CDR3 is CATSRDRGSNYGYTF. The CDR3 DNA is TGTGCCACCAGCAGAGACAGGGGATCGAACTATGGCTACACCTTC. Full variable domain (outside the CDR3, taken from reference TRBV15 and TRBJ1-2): DAMVIQNPRYQVTQFGKPVTLSCSQTLNHNVMYWYQQKSSQAPKLLFHYYDKDFNNEADTPDNFQSRRPNTSFCFLDIRSPGLGDTAMYLCATSRDRGSNYGYTFGSGTRLTVV.

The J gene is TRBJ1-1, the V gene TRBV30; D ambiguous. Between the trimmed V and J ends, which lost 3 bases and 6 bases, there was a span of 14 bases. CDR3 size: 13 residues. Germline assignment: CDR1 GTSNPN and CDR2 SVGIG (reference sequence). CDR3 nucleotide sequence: TGTGCCTGGAGCTCCTTTCTGGGCGCTGAAGCTTTCTTT. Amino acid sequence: CAWSSFLGAEAFF.

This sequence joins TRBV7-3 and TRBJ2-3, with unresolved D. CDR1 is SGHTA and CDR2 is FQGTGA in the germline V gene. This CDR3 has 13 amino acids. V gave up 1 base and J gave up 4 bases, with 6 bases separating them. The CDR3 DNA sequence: TGTGCCAGCAGCTTAAGTGGCTCAGATACGCAGTATTTT. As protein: CASSLSGSDTQYF.

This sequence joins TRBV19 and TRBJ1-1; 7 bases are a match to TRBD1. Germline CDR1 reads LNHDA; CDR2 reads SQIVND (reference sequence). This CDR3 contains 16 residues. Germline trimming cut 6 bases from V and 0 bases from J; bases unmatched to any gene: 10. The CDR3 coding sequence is TGTGCCAGTAGCTACAGGGGAGGTTCTATGAACACTGAAGCTTTCTTT. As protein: CASSYRGGSMNTEAFF. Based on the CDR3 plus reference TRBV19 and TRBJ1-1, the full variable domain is DGGITQSPKYLFRKEGQNVTLSCEQNLNHDAMYWYRQDPGQGLRLIYYSQIVNDFQKGDIAEGYSVSREKKESFPLTVTSAQKNPTAFYLCASSYRGGSMNTEAFFGQGTRLTVV.

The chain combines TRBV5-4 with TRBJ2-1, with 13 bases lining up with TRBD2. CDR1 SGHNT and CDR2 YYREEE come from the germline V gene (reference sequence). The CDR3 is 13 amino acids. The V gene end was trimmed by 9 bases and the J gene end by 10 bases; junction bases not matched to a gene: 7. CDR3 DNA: TGTGCCACCGGACTAGCGGGGGCGTTGGAGCAGTTCTTC. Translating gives CATGLAGALEQFF.

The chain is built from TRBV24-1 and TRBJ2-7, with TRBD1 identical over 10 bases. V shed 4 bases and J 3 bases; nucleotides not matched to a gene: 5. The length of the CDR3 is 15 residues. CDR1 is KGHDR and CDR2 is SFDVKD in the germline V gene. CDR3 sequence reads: CATSDPRTGGYEQYF. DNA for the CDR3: TGTGCCACCAGTGACCCCCGGACAGGGGGCTACGAGCAGTACTTC.

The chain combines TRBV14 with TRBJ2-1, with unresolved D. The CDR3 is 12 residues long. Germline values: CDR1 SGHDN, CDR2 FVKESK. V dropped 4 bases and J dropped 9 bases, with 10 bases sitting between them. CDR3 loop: CASSLSWGEQFF. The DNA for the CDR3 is TGTGCCAGCAGCCTGTCCTGGGGTGAGCAGTTCTTC.

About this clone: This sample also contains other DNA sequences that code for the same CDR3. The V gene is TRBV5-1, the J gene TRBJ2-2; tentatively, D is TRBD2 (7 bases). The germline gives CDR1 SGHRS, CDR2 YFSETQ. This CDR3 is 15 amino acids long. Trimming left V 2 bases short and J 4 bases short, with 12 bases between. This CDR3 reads CASSLGGGGTGELFF. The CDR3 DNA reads TGCGCCAGCAGCTTAGGCGGGGGCGGCACCGGGGAGCTGTTTTTT.

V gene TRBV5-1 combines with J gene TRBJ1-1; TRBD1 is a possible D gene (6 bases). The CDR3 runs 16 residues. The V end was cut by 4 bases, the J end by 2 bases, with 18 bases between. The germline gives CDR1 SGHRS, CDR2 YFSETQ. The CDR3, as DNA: TGCGCCAGCAGCCGAGGTCCCACAGGGTCTAACACTGAAGCTTTCTTT. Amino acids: CASSRGPTGSNTEAFF.

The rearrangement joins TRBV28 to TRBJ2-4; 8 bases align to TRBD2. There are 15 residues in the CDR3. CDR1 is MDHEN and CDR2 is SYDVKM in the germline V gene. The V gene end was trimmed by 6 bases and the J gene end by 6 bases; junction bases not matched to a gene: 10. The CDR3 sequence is CASRFGGAVGNIQYF. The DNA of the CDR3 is TGTGCCAGCAGGTTCGGGGGGGCGGTGGGAAACATTCAGTACTTC.

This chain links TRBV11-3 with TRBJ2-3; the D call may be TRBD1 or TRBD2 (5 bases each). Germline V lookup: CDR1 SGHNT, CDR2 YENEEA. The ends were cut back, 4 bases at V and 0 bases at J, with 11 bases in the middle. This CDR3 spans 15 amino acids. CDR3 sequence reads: CASSSAWGSTDTQYF. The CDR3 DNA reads TGTGCCAGCAGCTCTGCCTGGGGGAGCACAGATACGCAGTATTTT.

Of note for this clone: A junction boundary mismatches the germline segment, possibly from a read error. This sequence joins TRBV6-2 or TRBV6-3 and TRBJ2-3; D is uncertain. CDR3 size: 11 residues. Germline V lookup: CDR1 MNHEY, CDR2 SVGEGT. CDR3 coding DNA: TGTGCCAGCAGTTACGGCGACTCGATTGGTTTT. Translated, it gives CASSYGDSIGF.

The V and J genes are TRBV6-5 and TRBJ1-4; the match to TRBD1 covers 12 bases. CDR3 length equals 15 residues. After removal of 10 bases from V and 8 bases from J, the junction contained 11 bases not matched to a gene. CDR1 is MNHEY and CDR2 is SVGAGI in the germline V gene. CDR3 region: CATRDRGRWDEKLFF. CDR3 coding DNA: TGTGCCACTAGGGACAGGGGGCGTTGGGACGAAAAACTGTTTTTT.

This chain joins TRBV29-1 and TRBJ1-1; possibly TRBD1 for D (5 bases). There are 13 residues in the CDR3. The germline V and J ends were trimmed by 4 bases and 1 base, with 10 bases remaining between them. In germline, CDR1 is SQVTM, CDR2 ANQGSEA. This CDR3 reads CSVVGQGNTEAFF. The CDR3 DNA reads TGCAGCGTTGTCGGCCAGGGGAACACTGAAGCTTTCTTT.